These 21 T cell receptor beta chains originate from one sample sequenced in a study of blood T cell repertoires in COVID-19. TCRdb's copy holds only in-frame clones and misses some; the assay was immunoSEQ multiplex PCR. The repertoire has about 240,000 clones, roughly 89% of them found once; the top ten carry approximately 2.4%. Material: PBMCs or T cells enriched from blood (not recorded which). Source of these receptors: a woman under 40 with acute COVID-19.

J is TRBJ2-3 and V is TRBV5-4; 12 nucleotides match TRBD2. V was pared by 3 bases and J by 4 bases, with 6 bases of the junction left unmatched. There are 16 residues in the CDR3. Germline loops: CDR1 SGHNT, CDR2 YYREEE (reference sequence). CDR3 in DNA: TGTGCCAGCAGCTGGAGGACTAGCGGGATGTCAGATACGCAGTATTTT. Its translation is CASSWRTSGMSDTQYF.

This clone was counted once. V gene TRBV6-5 combines with J gene TRBJ1-2, with 9 bases identical to TRBD1. The CDR3 covers 13 residues. The germline V gene encodes CDR1 MNHEY and CDR2 SVGAGI. The ends lost 8 bases at V and 7 bases at J; junction bases unmatched: 8. The CDR3 DNA sequence: TGTGCCAGCTACCGGGACAGGGTATCTGGCTACACCTTC. It yields the protein CASYRDRVSGYTF.

CDR3 residues: CASSEFDRGRRNEQFF. The DNA of the CDR3 is TGTGCCAGCAGTGAATTTGACAGGGGGCGCAGGAATGAGCAGTTCTTC. The chain carries TRBV25-1 and TRBJ2-1, with TRBD1 matching over 10 bases. Trimming removed 1 base from V and 7 bases from J; junction bases left unmatched: 7. Germline V gives CDR1 MGHDK, CDR2 SYGVNS. CDR3 length: 16 residues.

The rearrangement joins TRBV6-4 to TRBJ2-3, with 9 bases fitting TRBD1. V was pared by 2 bases and J by 4 bases, with 7 bases of the junction left unmatched. CDR3 length: 16 amino acids. Germline V CDR1 and CDR2: MRHNA, SNTAGT. The DNA for the CDR3 is TGTGCCAGCAGTGACCGAACAGGGGGCGGACCAGATACGCAGTATTTT. Translating it yields CASSDRTGGGPDTQYF.

This clone appeared a few times. This specimen includes other DNA sequences encoding the same CDR3. The chain is built from TRBV4-3 and TRBJ2-3; D is unclear. The length of the CDR3 is 14 residues. Trimming removed 0 bases at V and 0 bases at J, with 4 bases between. From germline, CDR1 is LGHNA and CDR2 YSLEER. The CDR3 is CASSQDRSTDTQYF. In nucleotides, the CDR3 is TGCGCCAGCAGCCAAGATAGAAGCACAGATACGCAGTATTTT.

A remark on this clone: An end of the junction differs from the germline gene, which may be a read error. The J gene is TRBJ1-2, the V gene TRBV2; TRBD1 matches at 8 bases. Germline V gene lookup returns CDR1 SNHLY and CDR2 FYNNEI. CDR3 length equals 10 residues. The CDR3 spells CASAGQGLAF. CDR3 nucleotides: TGTGCCAGCGCTGGACAGGGCTTAGCCTTC.

The V call is TRBV29-1, the J call TRBJ2-3; D remains ambiguous. The CDR3 is 12 residues long. Per germline, CDR1 SQVTM and CDR2 ANQGSEA. The V and J ends lost 5 bases and 2 bases respectively, with 8 bases between them. The DNA for the CDR3 is TGCAGCGTTAGACTGTTCACAGATACGCAGTATTTT. Translation: CSVRLFTDTQYF.

V usage is TRBV29-1 and J usage is TRBJ2-7; 7 bases are a match to TRBD2. Germline CDR1 is SQVTM and CDR2 is ANQGSEA. The CDR3 is 12 amino acids. J gave up 6 bases and V 4 bases, and 6 bases lay outside the gene matches. As DNA, the CDR3 is TGCAGCGTTGGGGAGGGGCTCGGCGAGCAGTACTTC. Translation: CSVGEGLGEQYF.

The V call is TRBV5-4, the J call TRBJ1-5; 7 nucleotides align to TRBD1. CDR3 size: 16 residues. Trimming cost V 5 bases and J 6 bases; bases outside gene matches: 14. Germline-derived CDR1 and CDR2 are SGHNT and YYREEE (reference sequence). The CDR3 protein is CASSLGGTEGGQPQHF. Here the CDR3 DNA reads TGTGCCAGCAGTCTGGGCGGGACAGAGGGGGGTCAGCCCCAGCATTTT.

The chain joins TRBV30 to TRBJ2-5; D uncertain. CDR3 length equals 14 residues. Looked up from germline, CDR1 is GTSNPN and CDR2 is SVGIG (reference sequence). Trimming removed 1 base at V and 3 bases at J, with 12 bases between. CDR3 residues: CAWSAYVGKETQYF. CDR3 DNA sequence: TGTGCCTGGAGTGCGTACGTCGGTAAAGAGACCCAGTACTTC.

Here the CDR3 reads CASSVPGHSRANTGELFF. CDR3 coding DNA: TGTGCCAGCAGCGTCCCGGGACATTCTCGCGCGAACACCGGGGAGCTGTTTTTT. The chain uses TRBV9 and TRBJ2-2, with TRBD1 as a possible D gene (6 bases). CDR3 length: 18 amino acids. V shed 2 bases and J shed 0 bases, with 17 bases lying between them. Germline CDR1 is SGDLS and CDR2 is YYNGEE. Complete variable domain (other parts from reference TRBV9 and TRBJ2-2): DSGVTQTPKHLITATGQRVTLRCSPRSGDLSVYWYQQSLDQGLQFLIQYYNGEERAKGNILERFSAQQFPDLHSELNLSSLELGDSALYFCASSVPGHSRANTGELFFGEGSRLTVL.

The rearrangement uses TRBV3-1 (or the pseudogene TRBV3-2) and TRBJ1-1, with D possibly TRBD1 on 5 matching bases. V was clipped by 0 bases and J by 11 bases, with 16 bases between them. This CDR3 is 14 amino acids long. Germline CDR1 is LGHDT and CDR2 is YNNKEL (reference sequence). CDR3 bases: TGTGCCAGCAGCCAAGACCCCAGGGATGGTAAGGCTTTCTTT. As protein: CASSQDPRDGKAFF.

This clone appeared once. This chain uses TRBV10-3 with TRBJ2-1; TRBD2 matches 7 bases. The CDR3 covers 12 residues. CDR1 and CDR2 from the germline V gene are ENHRY and SYGVKD. Trimming at V came to 7 bases and at J to 12 bases, leaving 9 bases not matched to a gene. The CDR3 loop is CAIIGRLVWQFF. The CDR3 DNA sequence: TGTGCCATCATCGGGAGGCTTGTTTGGCAGTTCTTC.

This chain uses TRBV7-9 with TRBJ2-7, with TRBD1 as a possible D gene (5 bases). From germline, CDR1 is SEHNR and CDR2 FQNEAQ (reference sequence). The CDR3 spans 14 residues. The V end was cut by 1 base, the J end by 3 bases, with 10 bases between. The CDR3 sequence is CASSLGGRGYEQYF. CDR3 DNA sequence: TGTGCCAGCAGCTTAGGGGGAAGGGGCTACGAGCAGTACTTC.

Concerning this clone: A junction boundary mismatches the germline segment, possibly from a read error. The CDR3: CASSSDTPRLF. DNA for the CDR3: TGTGCCAGCAGTTCGGACACTCCGCGTCTCTTC. This rearrangement joins TRBV28 to TRBJ2-1; tentatively, D is TRBD1 (5 bases). The CDR3 totals 11 residues. CDR1 and CDR2 (germline): MDHEN, SYDVKM.

This clone was seen just once. J is TRBJ1-2 and V is TRBV7-9, with D possibly being TRBD1 (6 bases). This CDR3 is built from 15 residues. Germline CDR1 is SEHNR and CDR2 is FQNEAQ (reference sequence). V gave up 2 bases and J gave up 0 bases, with 10 bases separating them. In DNA, the CDR3 is TGTGCCAGCAGCTTATTTCAGGGGCCTAACTATGGCTACACCTTC. It translates to CASSLFQGPNYGYTF.

The chain joins TRBV11-2 to TRBJ2-1; 8 bases fit TRBD2. The V gene end was trimmed by 4 bases and the J gene end by 4 bases; junction bases not matched to a gene: 15. This CDR3 has 18 residues. Germline CDR1 reads SGHAT; CDR2 reads FQNNGV. CDR3 amino acids: CASSSRPPGGDLYNEQFF. CDR3 coding DNA: TGTGCCAGCAGCTCCCGCCCGCCCGGGGGGGACTTGTACAATGAGCAGTTCTTC. The whole variable domain, filled in from reference TRBV11-2 and TRBJ2-1, reads EAGVAQSPRYKIIEKRQSVAFWCNPISGHATLYWYQQILGQGPKLLIQFQNNGVVDDSQLPKDRFSAERLKGVDSTLKIQPAKLEDSAVYLCASSSRPPGGDLYNEQFFGPGTRLTVL.

This clone was seen just once. The chain joins TRBV28 to TRBJ1-2; 10 nucleotides align to TRBD1. Unmatched junction bases numbered 1, after V lost 2 bases and J lost 4 bases. The germline V gene encodes CDR1 MDHEN and CDR2 SYDVKM. This CDR3 contains 14 residues. CDR3 sequence (DNA): TGTGCCAGCAGTTTAGGGGACAGGGGCTATGGCTACACCTTC. It translates to CASSLGDRGYGYTF.

The V gene is TRBV4-1, the J gene TRBJ2-7; no firm D call. CDR1 and CDR2 (germline): MGHRA, YSYEKL. V was cut by 1 base and J by 5 bases, with 3 bases left in between. The CDR3 has 11 residues. The CDR3 region is CASSQADEQYF. The CDR3, as DNA: TGCGCCAGCAGCCAAGCCGACGAGCAGTACTTC.

The rearrangement uses TRBV7-9 and TRBJ1-2; TRBD1 agrees at 7 bases. This CDR3 is built from 14 residues. The V segment lost 2 bases and the J segment 9 bases; nucleotides outside the gene matches: 9. Per the germline V gene, CDR1 is SEHNR and CDR2 is FQNEAQ (reference sequence). The CDR3 nucleotides read TGTGCCAGCAGCTTATTCCGGACAGGCGAAAGCTACACCTTC. Its translation: CASSLFRTGESYTF.

The chain combines TRBV7-9 with TRBJ1-2, with 10 positions matching TRBD1. The CDR3 consists of 15 residues. Trimming took 4 bases from V and 8 from J; bases not matched to a gene: 10. Germline CDR1 reads SEHNR; CDR2 reads FQNEAQ (reference sequence). The DNA for the CDR3 is TGTGCCAGCAGCTCGCAGTTGGGACAGGGGCACGGCTACACCTTC. Encoded protein: CASSSQLGQGHGYTF.